What follows are 18 T cell receptor beta chains derived from one specimen sequenced in a study of read filtering for tumor transcriptome and immune sequencing. From roughly 400 ng of RNA, a library with molecular barcoded alpha/delta and beta/gamma adaptors was made. Via MiXCR, TCRdb re-called the reads, giving one row per CDR3 protein. The data contain more than 100,000 distinct CDR3 sequences, roughly 13% of them singletons. The sample consisted of a population of CD138-negative cells sorted from bone marrow. The receptors shown here come from a donor at least 40 years old with multiple myeloma.

As regards this clonotype: It may be a read error: a sequence one base away is much more abundant. The conserved final phenylalanine or tryptophan is absent from the CDR3, which likely points to a read error. J is TRBJ1-5 and V is TRBV28; D unresolved. The V and J ends lost 5 bases and 2 bases respectively, with 10 bases between them. The CDR3 loop spans 14 amino acids. CDR1 is MDHEN, CDR2 SYDVKM, per germline. The chain's CDR3 is CASSSFLGNQPQHS. In DNA form, the CDR3 reads TGTGCCAGCAGTAGCTTCTTGGGCAATCAGCCCCAGCATTCT.

This clonotype was seen repeatedly, ten times or more. The chain recombines TRBV5-1 with TRBJ1-1; D unresolved. The CDR3 runs to 15 residues. CDR1 and CDR2 from the germline V gene are SGHRS and YFSETQ. V lost 4 bases and J lost 0, with 13 bases in between. CDR3 nucleotide sequence: TGCGCCAGCAGCGTCGGGTCGTTTCTGAACACTGAAGCTTTCTTT. This encodes CASSVGSFLNTEAFF. The variable domain in full, completed from reference TRBV5-1 and TRBJ1-1, reads KAGVTQTPRYLIKTRGQQVTLSCSPISGHRSVSWYQQTPGQGLQFLFEYFSETQRNKGNFPGRFSGRQFSNSRSEMNVSTLELGDSALYLCASSVGSFLNTEAFFGQGTRLTVV.

On this clonotype: A much larger clone sits a single nucleotide away, making a read error possible. The gene calls are TRBV10-3 and TRBJ2-3, with 15 bases fitting TRBD2. CDR1 is ENHRY and CDR2 is SYGVKD in the germline V gene. The J segment lost 3 bases and the V segment lost 5 bases, leaving 6 bases of the junction unmatched. This CDR3 has 17 residues. The CDR3 bases are TGTGCCATCAGTTCGCGGACTAGCGGGGGGGCGACAGATACGCAGTATTTT. Its protein is CAISSRTSGGATDTQYF.

This clonotype was seen a handful of times. A much more abundant neighbour one base away suggests this may be a read error. This rearrangement joins TRBV12-3 or TRBV12-4 to TRBJ1-1; D not resolved. The CDR3 totals 15 residues. The CDR3 region is CASSRLRSPNTEALF. DNA of the CDR3: TGTGCCAGCAGCCGCCTCAGGAGCCCGAACACTGAAGCTCTCTTT.

This clonotype showed up many times. This rearrangement joins TRBV20-1 to TRBJ2-5; the match to TRBD2 covers 11 bases. In germline, CDR1 is DFQATT, CDR2 SNEGSKA (reference sequence). This CDR3 contains 15 residues. V shed 5 bases, J shed 3 bases, and the junction held 8 bases outside the gene matches. The CDR3 region is CSAPLAGGIKETQYF. The CDR3, as DNA: TGCAGTGCTCCGCTAGCGGGGGGAATTAAAGAGACCCAGTACTTC.

Only a few counts were recorded for this clonotype. A much larger clone is a single base away; this may be a read error. The J gene is TRBJ2-5, the V gene TRBV29-1; 9 nucleotides match TRBD1. The germline CDR1 and CDR2 sequences are SQVTM and ANQGSEA. The CDR3 consists of 12 residues. CDR3 sequence (DNA): TGCAGCGTGGACAGGGGAGGGGAGACCCGGTACTTC. It yields the protein CSVDRGGETRYF.

This clonotype was counted between two and nine times. The rearrangement joins TRBV7-9 to TRBJ2-5; 10 nucleotides match TRBD1. The CDR3 is 16 residues long. V dropped 4 bases and J dropped 3; count of bases not matched to a gene: 8. In germline, CDR1 is SEHNR, CDR2 FQNEAQ (reference sequence). In DNA, the CDR3 is TGTGCCAGCAGCTCCAATGCCGGGACAGGGGAAGAGACCCAGTACTTC. Residues: CASSSNAGTGEETQYF.

This clonotype was picked up many times. The V call is TRBV29-1, the J call TRBJ1-4; the D is unclear. In germline, CDR1 is SQVTM, CDR2 ANQGSEA. The CDR3 spans 14 residues. The ends were cut back, 5 bases at V and 0 bases at J, with 10 bases in the middle. The CDR3 loop reads CSVSPLATNEKLFF. CDR3 bases: TGCAGCGTTTCCCCGTTGGCAACTAATGAAAAACTGTTTTTT.

This clonotype has ten or more counts. The chain has TRBV14 and TRBJ1-5, with D possibly matching TRBD1 (5 bases). The CDR3 extends over 13 amino acids. CDR1 SGHDN and CDR2 FVKESK come from the germline V gene. Trimming pared 4 bases from V and 5 bases from J, leaving 9 bases between. CDR3 bases: TGTGCCAGCAGCCTGCAGACAGATCAGCCCCAGCATTTT. Protein product: CASSLQTDQPQHF.

This clonotype was detected many times. The V call is TRBV29-1, the J call TRBJ1-1; D unresolved. This CDR3 is 13 amino acids long. V was pared by 4 bases and J by 1 base, with 10 bases between. Germline CDR1 is SQVTM and CDR2 is ANQGSEA. The CDR3 region is CSVAGQPNTEAFF. The CDR3 coding sequence is TGCAGCGTTGCCGGCCAGCCGAACACTGAAGCTTTCTTT.

The chain recombines TRBV7-2 with TRBJ2-3, with D unclear. From germline, CDR1 is SGHTA and CDR2 FQGNSA. Trimming removed 1 base at V and 1 base at J, with 9 bases between. The CDR3 length is 15 residues. The CDR3 loop reads CASSLGPYGTDTQYF. CDR3 bases: TGTGCCAGCAGCTTAGGTCCGTACGGCACAGATACGCAGTATTTT.

This clonotype was observed a few times. The rearrangement joins TRBV7-9 to TRBJ2-7; D is possibly TRBD1 (6 bases). Germline CDR1 is SEHNR and CDR2 is FQNEAQ (reference sequence). The CDR3 spans 11 residues. V gave up 5 bases and J gave up 8 bases, with 10 bases separating them. DNA of the CDR3: TGTGCCAGCAGCCTACAGGGAAAGCAGTACTTC. Its protein is CASSLQGKQYF. Using reference TRBV7-9 and TRBJ2-7 for the parts outside the CDR3, the full variable domain is DTGVSQNPRHKITKRGQNVTFRCDPISEHNRLYWYRQTLGQGPEFLTYFQNEAQLEKSRLLSDRFSAERPKGSFSTLEIQRTEQGDSAMYLCASSLQGKQYFGPGTRLTVT.

The chain recombines TRBV7-8 with TRBJ2-6; 9 bases map to TRBD1. J gave up 2 bases and V 5 bases, and 7 bases lay outside the gene matches. Looked up from germline, CDR1 is SGHVS and CDR2 is FQNEAQ. The CDR3 spans 17 residues. CDR3 amino acids: CASSGRDRAPGANVLTF. In DNA, the CDR3 is TGTGCCAGCAGCGGCCGGGACAGGGCCCCTGGGGCCAACGTCCTGACTTTC. The full variable domain, in which reference TRBV7-8 and TRBJ2-6 provide the parts outside the CDR3, is GAGVSQSPRYKVAKRGQDVALRCDPISGHVSLFWYQQALGQGPEFLTYFQNEAQLDKSGLPSDRFFAERPEGSVSTLKIQRTQQEDSAVYLCASSGRDRAPGANVLTFGAGSRLTVL.

In this sample, this clonotype turned up many times. This chain connects TRBV13 to TRBJ2-3; 7 nucleotides line up with TRBD1. The CDR3 runs 16 residues. Germline V gene lookup returns CDR1 PRHDT and CDR2 FYEKMQ (reference sequence). J gave up 3 bases and V 2 bases, and 8 bases lay outside the gene matches. In DNA, the CDR3 is TGTGCCAGCAGCTTACTATTCCAGGGGGATACAGATACGCAGTATTTT. Amino acids: CASSLLFQGDTDTQYF.

This clonotype was detected ten times or more. The V gene is TRBV5-1, the J gene TRBJ2-5; TRBD1 aligns across 9 bases. Germline V gene lookup returns CDR1 SGHRS and CDR2 YFSETQ. The CDR3 covers 16 residues. V lost 4 bases and J lost 4; bases outside the gene matches: 11. CDR3 loop: CASSRGGQGRGETQYF. In DNA form, the CDR3 reads TGCGCCAGCAGCCGGGGAGGACAGGGGAGAGGAGAGACCCAGTACTTC.

Notes on this clonotype: A much larger clone lies one base from this, so it may be a read error. The rearrangement links TRBV7-2 to TRBJ2-2; D is uncertain. The CDR3 spans 14 residues. Germline CDR1 SGHTA, CDR2 FQGNSA. Trimming pared 6 bases from V and 8 bases from J, leaving 16 bases between. Here the CDR3 DNA reads TGTGCCAGCAGGTCCAGACCGCTCGGAGGGGAGCTGTTTTTT. Translating it yields CASRSRPLGGELFF.

This clonotype showed up many times. J is TRBJ2-1 and V is TRBV11-2; D is uncertain. Trimming took 1 base from V and 8 from J, leaving 6 bases between them. Germline values: CDR1 SGHAT, CDR2 FQNNGV. The CDR3 runs 12 residues. In DNA, the CDR3 is TGTGCCAGCAGCTTAGTCCAGGATGAGCAGTTCTTC. This encodes CASSLVQDEQFF.

This clonotype occurred many times. The chain uses TRBV7-8 and TRBJ2-7; D might be TRBD1 (5 bases). The CDR3 has 14 residues. V was clipped by 1 base and J by 1 base, with 8 bases between them. Germline CDR1 SGHVS, CDR2 FQNEAQ. Written as DNA, the CDR3 is TGTGCCAGCAGCTTAGTAGCAGGGTCCTACGAGCAGTACTTC. It yields the protein CASSLVAGSYEQYF.